This T cell receptor (beta chain) was profiled in a study of T cells in Graves' hyperthyroidism and ophthalmopathy. Looking at the study overall: Peripheral blood draws took place at initial diagnosis, ahead of any treatment.

On this clonotype: Its antigen remains unknown.

Amplification targeted TCR beta CDR3 regions from RNA transcripts. The HTBI primer set drove a first-round RT-PCR of the TCR CDR3. TCRdb processed the multiplex PCR reads anew with MiXCR; each CDR3 protein has one entry. Among around 500,000 distinct CDR3 sequences, around 15% were seen once, and the ten largest hold about 15%. Overall study findings and caveats: Blood held most thyroid clonotypes expanded above 0.001 frequency.

This CDR3 is 15 amino acids long. Germline V gene data show CDR1 as MGHRA and CDR2 as YSYEKL. With 2 bases removed from V and 4 bases from J, the gap between germline ends came to 13 bases. Sequenced: blood. The receptor was derived from a woman between 35 and 50 years old with Graves' hyperthyroidism. This chain connects TRBV4-1 to TRBJ2-3; D perhaps matches TRBD2 (8 bases). The chain's CDR3 is CASSQTGGGADTQYF. Written as DNA, the CDR3 is TGCGCCAGCAGCCAAACGGGAGGGGGCGCAGATACGCAGTATTTT.